One T cell receptor beta chain is described in this entry. Its target is unknown. This entry is derived from a study of T-cell memory formation after mild COVID-19. Libraries for TCRalpha and TCRbeta carried sample barcodes and unique molecular identifiers via 5'RACE. TCRdb re-derived calls from the 5' RACE reads in MiXCR, one entry per CDR3 protein. The sample contains 85,000 to 130,000 distinct CDR3 sequences, 9.5% to 15% of which appear only once. Study observations and caveats: Researchers found some responding clones in pre-infection memory, a sign that cross-reactive memory joined.

The germline gives CDR1 LNHDA, CDR2 SQIVND (reference sequence). The CDR3 runs to 15 residues. After removal of 6 bases from V and 2 bases from J, the junction contained 7 bases not matched to a gene. This TCR derives from an adult woman who had mild COVID-19 (a few samples of this study predate the infection). Cell type and time point are not known. The sample comprised PBMCs or a T cell subset sorted from them (not recorded which). The chain has TRBV19 and TRBJ2-3; 8 nucleotides agree with TRBD2. The CDR3 DNA sequence: TGTGCCAGTAGCTTACTAGCGGCGGACACAGATACGCAGTATTTT. It yields the protein CASSLLAADTDTQYF.